This T cell receptor (beta chain) was observed in a study of T-cell memory formation after mild COVID-19. TCRdb ran MiXCR on the 5' RACE reads and lists one entry per CDR3 protein. The sample shows roughly 400,000 distinct CDR3 sequences, more than 20% of them seen only once. The CDR3 sequence is 15 residues long. Trimming stripped 5 bases from V and 6 bases from J, with 17 bases between. The sequencing input was PBMCs or a T cell subset sorted from them (not recorded which). This TCR derives from an adult woman who had mild COVID-19 (a few samples of this study predate the infection). Cell type and time point are not known. The chain employs TRBV12-3 or TRBV12-4 and TRBJ2-4; D perhaps matches TRBD2 (6 bases). CDR3 amino acids: CASSTTTVGGNIQYF. Here the CDR3 DNA reads TGTGCCAGCAGTACGACGACAGTGGGGGGAAACATTCAGTACTTC.